The 19 T cell receptor beta chains below were found in one sample sequenced in a study of T-cell reconstitution after alpha-beta-depleted transplantation in children. Preparation of the TCRbeta library involved a method that used unique molecular identifiers. TCRdb recomputed calls from the PCR reads with MiXCR, one row per CDR3 protein. The profile shows some 290,000 distinct CDR3 sequences, 23% of them singletons. This specimen consisted of PBMCs, mostly from graft donor cells, obtained 180 days after TCRalphabeta/CD19-depleted stem cell transplant. The receptors derive from a male patient under 18 who had a stem cell transplant for acute lymphoblastic leukemia, so the T cells may come from the graft donor.

This clonotype was seen more than once but under ten times. V and J are TRBV7-3 and TRBJ2-3; 15 positions match TRBD2. Trimming cost V 5 bases and J 1 base; bases outside gene matches: 7. CDR3 length: 18 residues. Germline loops: CDR1 SGHTA, CDR2 FQGTGA. Here the CDR3 DNA reads TGTGCCAGCAGCCACGGACTAGCGGGAGGGAAGGGCACAGATACGCAGTATTTT. Protein sequence: CASSHGLAGGKGTDTQYF.

This chain uses TRBV4-2 with TRBJ1-4; D may be TRBD1 (6 bases). The CDR3 consists of 17 residues. From germline, CDR1 is LGHNA and CDR2 YNFKEQ. Trimming shortened V by 4 bases and J by 0 bases, and 15 bases separated the two germline ends. The CDR3 reads CASSLRWNRATNEKLFF. In DNA, the CDR3 is TGTGCCAGCAGCCTCCGGTGGAACAGGGCAACTAATGAAAAACTGTTTTTT.

The chain carries TRBV6-1 and TRBJ2-3, with TRBD1 matching 7 bases. The CDR3 loop spans 16 amino acids. The germline CDR1 and CDR2 sequences are MNHNS and SASEGT. V lost 5 bases, J lost 3 bases, and 11 bases stayed unmatched. The CDR3 reads CASSTPGTVVTDTQYF. The CDR3 DNA is TGTGCCAGCAGTACCCCAGGGACAGTGGTAACAGATACGCAGTATTTT.

This clonotype has a handful of counts. The V gene is TRBV5-1, the J gene TRBJ1-1; D is undetermined. This CDR3 is 17 amino acids long. Germline CDR1 SGHRS, CDR2 YFSETQ. V lost 5 bases and J 0 bases, leaving 20 bases between the germline ends. CDR3 coding DNA: TGCGCCAGCAGGTTCTCGGGAGGCCCGAACATGAACACTGAAGCTTTCTTT. Protein: CASRFSGGPNMNTEAFF.

The chain combines TRBV20-1 with TRBJ1-5; 7 bases are a match to TRBD1. CDR3 size: 14 residues. Trimming removed 6 bases from V and 6 bases from J; junction bases left unmatched: 11. Germline V gene sequence: CDR1 DFQATT, CDR2 SNEGSKA (reference sequence). As DNA, the CDR3 is TGCAGTGCCATATACGACAGGGTTACTCAGCCCCAGCATTTT. It translates to CSAIYDRVTQPQHF.

This clonotype showed up just a few times. CDR3: CASSFTGEGETQYF. DNA of the CDR3: TGTGCCAGCAGCTTTACAGGGGAGGGAGAGACCCAGTACTTC. The genes are TRBV7-7 and TRBJ2-5; D possibly matches TRBD1 or TRBD2 (7 bases each). Between the trimmed V and J ends, which lost 3 bases and 4 bases, there was a span of 12 bases. Per the germline V gene, CDR1 is SSHAT and CDR2 is FNYEAQ (reference sequence). This CDR3 has 14 amino acids.

This clonotype occurred a few times. The rearrangement joins TRBV20-1 to TRBJ2-2; D gene uncertain. Germline V gene lookup returns CDR1 DFQATT and CDR2 SNEGSKA (reference sequence). V lost 0 bases to trimming and J lost 7 bases, with 15 bases between them. CDR3 length: 15 amino acids. CDR3 nucleotides: TGCAGTGCTAGAGATCTGACGGGTGGGCGCGGGGAGCTGTTTTTT. It codes for CSARDLTGGRGELFF.

The sample holds one count of this clonotype. The chain uses TRBV14 and TRBJ2-4; no clear D. In germline, CDR1 is SGHDN, CDR2 FVKESK. V dropped 2 bases and J dropped 0 bases, with 14 bases sitting between them. The CDR3 is 17 amino acids. The DNA for the CDR3 is TGTGCCAGCAGCCAATCTAAGTCACCTCTAGCCAAAAACATTCAGTACTTC. This gives the protein CASSQSKSPLAKNIQYF.

This clonotype was counted at least ten times. The chain recombines TRBV20-1 with TRBJ2-1; D is uncertain. CDR1 and CDR2 (germline): DFQATT, SNEGSKA (reference sequence). There are 10 residues in the CDR3. Written as DNA, the CDR3 is TGCAGCCTCGTACCCAGCGAGCAGTTCTTC. This encodes CSLVPSEQFF.

The J gene is TRBJ1-1, the V gene TRBV10-3; unclear D gene. From germline, CDR1 is ENHRY and CDR2 SYGVKD. The CDR3 runs 13 residues. The V end was cut by 6 bases, the J end by 2 bases, with 10 bases between. The CDR3 here is CAISETSNTEAFF. The CDR3 nucleotides are TGTGCCATCAGCGAAACTTCTAACACTGAAGCTTTCTTT.

V and J are TRBV12-3 or TRBV12-4 and TRBJ2-6; no reliable D call. V was trimmed by 7 bases and J by 6 bases, leaving 7 bases between them. The CDR3 extends over 12 amino acids. CDR3 loop: CASTWAANVLTF. CDR3 nucleotides: TGTGCCAGCACCTGGGCGGCCAACGTCCTGACTTTC.

The chain is built from TRBV27 and TRBJ2-2, with TRBD2 identical over 9 bases. CDR3 size: 15 residues. The V and J ends lost 6 bases and 5 bases, in that order; junction bases with no gene match: 7. In germline, CDR1 is MNHEY, CDR2 SMNVEV (reference sequence). In nucleotides, the CDR3 is TGTGCCAGCAGCGTTAGCGGGAGCGGGACCGGGGAGCTGTTTTTT. It specifies CASSVSGSGTGELFF.

This clonotype was detected a few times. V gene TRBV7-9 combines with J gene TRBJ2-7, with D hard to call. CDR3 length equals 16 residues. Germline CDR1 is SEHNR and CDR2 is FQNEAQ (reference sequence). The V gene lost 1 base and the J gene lost 0 bases, with 13 bases spanning the gap. CDR3 coding DNA: TGTGCCAGCAGCTTAGATTGGGCCAAAACCTCCTACGAGCAGTACTTC. Translation gives CASSLDWAKTSYEQYF.

With regard to this clonotype: Sequence at one end of the junction differs from germline and may be a read error. The V call is TRBV25-1, the J call TRBJ1-1, with 7 bases lining up with TRBD1. Germline V gives CDR1 MGHDK, CDR2 SYGVNS. This CDR3 comprises 16 residues. The CDR3 loop reads CASGEDRAVLNTEAFF. In DNA form, the CDR3 reads TGTGCCAGCGGTGAAGACAGGGCGGTTCTGAACACTGAAGCTTTCTTT.

For this clonotype: A read error may account for a junction end that differs from germline. The chain couples TRBV7-3 to TRBJ2-2; 7 bases match TRBD1. CDR3 length: 13 amino acids. Germline V gene sequence: CDR1 SGHTA, CDR2 FQGTGA. The CDR3: CASRSTGAGEMFF. CDR3 sequence (DNA): TGTGCCAGCAGATCAACAGGGGCCGGGGAGATGTTTTTT.

The chain recombines TRBV27 with TRBJ2-2; the D gene could be TRBD1 or TRBD2 (6 bases each). CDR1 and CDR2 (germline): MNHEY, SMNVEV (reference sequence). CDR3 length equals 20 residues. The germline V and J ends were trimmed by 2 bases and 6 bases, with 28 bases remaining between them. The CDR3 region is CASSLVPGRYRRTGSGELFF. The CDR3 DNA reads as TGTGCCAGCAGTTTAGTCCCTGGGAGGTACCGTCGAACAGGGTCCGGGGAGCTGTTTTTT.

V and J are TRBV6-5 and TRBJ2-7; 7 nucleotides line up with TRBD1. V was pared by 5 bases and J by 5 bases, with 3 bases of the junction left unmatched. Germline V gene sequence: CDR1 MNHEY, CDR2 SVGAGI. This CDR3 spans 12 amino acids. The CDR3 DNA reads as TGTGCCAGCAGTCTGGACAGGCACGAGCAGTACTTC. Protein: CASSLDRHEQYF.

The V and J genes are TRBV24-1 and TRBJ2-3; 8 bases fit TRBD2. The CDR3 covers 19 residues. V lost 4 bases and J lost 4; bases outside the gene matches: 18. The V gene's germline CDR1 is KGHDR and CDR2 SFDVKD. This chain's CDR3 is CATSDPGTSGSKNADTQYF. CDR3 coding DNA: TGTGCCACCAGTGACCCAGGGACAAGCGGGAGTAAGAATGCAGATACGCAGTATTTT.

This clonotype has more than one count but fewer than ten. The chain recombines TRBV20-1 with TRBJ1-2; TRBD1 matches 7 bases. Germline V lookup: CDR1 DFQATT, CDR2 SNEGSKA (reference sequence). The junction had 5 bases not matched to a gene; V was cut back by 0 bases and J by 4 bases. The CDR3 extends over 14 amino acids. In DNA, the CDR3 is TGCAGTGCTAGAGAGAAGGGGGCGGGCTATGGCTACACCTTC. This translates into CSAREKGAGYGYTF.